The 9 T cell receptor beta chains reported below all come from one sample, sequenced in a study of cytomegalovirus exposure and HLA in healthy donors. The PCR employed 60 Vbeta primers together with 13 Jbeta primers. The assay was immunoSEQ multiplex PCR, and TCRdb's table has in-frame clones only and misses some. The sample has roughly 110,000 clones; roughly four fifths are singletons. Sequencing input: PBMCs. Every receptor here comes from a man between 45 and 60 years old in good health and CMV-seronegative.

This clone has just a few counts. V usage is TRBV18 and J usage is TRBJ2-5; TRBD1 matches 9 bases. CDR1 and CDR2 (germline): KGHSH, LQKENI. V was pared by 3 bases and J by 4 bases, with 6 bases of the junction left unmatched. The CDR3 consists of 15 residues. The CDR3 loop reads CASSPGTGLSETQYF. The CDR3 coding sequence is TGTGCCAGCTCACCTGGGACAGGGTTGTCAGAGACCCAGTACTTC.

The chain joins TRBV25-1 to TRBJ2-7, with TRBD1 as a possible D gene (7 bases). Germline lookup yields CDR1 MGHDK and CDR2 SYGVNS. V dropped 7 bases and J dropped 5 bases, with 15 bases sitting between them. The CDR3 spans 13 residues. The CDR3 DNA is TGTGCCAGCACGAATGCAGGGGGGAACGAGCAGTACTTC. Residues: CASTNAGGNEQYF.

Only a few counts were recorded for this clone. The V call is TRBV30, the J call TRBJ1-2; 8 bases match TRBD1. Germline-derived CDR1 and CDR2 are GTSNPN and SVGIG (reference sequence). V lost 8 bases and J lost 5; bases outside the gene matches: 7. This CDR3 contains 12 residues. In DNA form, the CDR3 reads TGTGCCCGCGGACAGGGACCTTATGGCTACACCTTC. Translated: CARGQGPYGYTF.

On this clone: One end of the junction fails to match germline, which may point to a read error. The J gene is TRBJ1-5, the V gene TRBV6-6; 7 bases agree with TRBD1. The CDR3 loop spans 13 amino acids. Germline-derived CDR1 and CDR2 are MNHNY and SVGAGI (reference sequence). CDR3 nucleotides: TGTGCCAGCAGTTATCCCCCGGGACAGTCCTGGTATTTT. It encodes CASSYPPGQSWYF.

The chain uses TRBV9 and TRBJ1-1; TRBD1 matches 9 bases. The J segment lost 4 bases and the V segment lost 2 bases, leaving 6 bases of the junction unmatched. Germline V gene lookup returns CDR1 SGDLS and CDR2 YYNGEE. The CDR3 extends over 15 amino acids. The CDR3 sequence is CASSVGTGYSTEAFF. CDR3 nucleotide sequence: TGTGCCAGCAGCGTGGGGACAGGGTACTCCACTGAAGCTTTCTTT.

This sequence joins TRBV29-1 and TRBJ2-1, with TRBD1 matching over 7 bases. The CDR3 loop spans 16 amino acids. Germline assignment: CDR1 SQVTM and CDR2 ANQGSEA. The V and J ends lost 4 bases and 6 bases, in that order; junction bases with no gene match: 15. In nucleotides, the CDR3 is TGCAGCGTTGGGGGTCCGGGACAGCGTGGAGTCAATGAGCAGTTCTTC. Its translation is CSVGGPGQRGVNEQFF.

This clone was seen only once. The V gene is TRBV30, the J gene TRBJ1-1; maybe TRBD1 (6 bases). Trimming took 0 bases from V and 0 from J, leaving 8 bases between them. Per the germline V gene, CDR1 is GTSNPN and CDR2 is SVGIG (reference sequence). The CDR3 runs 14 residues. DNA of the CDR3: TGTGCCTGGAGTGTAAAGGGGGTGAACACTGAAGCTTTCTTT. It codes for CAWSVKGVNTEAFF.

This clone was seen a few times. The V gene is TRBV4-1, the J gene TRBJ1-1; tentatively, D is TRBD1 (5 bases). The CDR3 covers 17 residues. Per the germline V gene, CDR1 is MGHRA and CDR2 is YSYEKL. The V end lost 1 base, the J end lost 0 bases, and 15 bases lay between the germline ends. The CDR3 loop is CASSQAIPRAMNTEAFF. The CDR3 coding sequence is TGCGCCAGCAGCCAAGCCATCCCCAGGGCCATGAACACTGAAGCTTTCTTT.

The chain recombines TRBV4-1 with TRBJ1-2; 8 positions agree with TRBD1. CDR1 is MGHRA, CDR2 YSYEKL, per germline. CDR3 length: 15 residues. The V segment lost 4 bases and the J segment 3 bases; nucleotides outside the gene matches: 7. The CDR3 bases are TGCGCCAGCAGCCCGACAGGGGATATCGACTATGGCTACACCTTC. Its protein product is CASSPTGDIDYGYTF.